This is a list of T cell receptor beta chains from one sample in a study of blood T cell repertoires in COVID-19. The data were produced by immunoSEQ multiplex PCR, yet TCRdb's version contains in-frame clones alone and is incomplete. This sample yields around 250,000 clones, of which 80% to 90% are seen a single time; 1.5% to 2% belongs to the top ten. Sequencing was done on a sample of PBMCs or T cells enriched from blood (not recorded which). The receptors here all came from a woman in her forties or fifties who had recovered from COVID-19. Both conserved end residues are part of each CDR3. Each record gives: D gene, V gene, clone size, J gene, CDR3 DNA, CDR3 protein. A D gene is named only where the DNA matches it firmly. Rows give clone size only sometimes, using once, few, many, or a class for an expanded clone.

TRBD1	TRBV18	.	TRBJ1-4	TGTGCCAGCTCACCTGGGACAGGGCTTGAAAAACTGTTTTTT	CASSPGTGLEKLFF
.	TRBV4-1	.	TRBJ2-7	TGCGCCAGCAGCCTCGTCCCCGAAGCACCATACGAGCAGTACTTC	CASSLVPEAPYEQYF
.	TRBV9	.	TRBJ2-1	TGTGCCAGCAGCGTAACTTACAATGAGCAGTTCTTC	CASSVTYNEQFF
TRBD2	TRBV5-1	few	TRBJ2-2	TGCGCCAGCAGCCCGATGGTAGCGGGAGGTCCCGGGGAGCTGTTTTTT	CASSPMVAGGPGELFF
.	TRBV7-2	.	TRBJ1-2	TGTGCCAGCAGCTTTGCAGGGACTAACTATGGCTACACCTTC	CASSFAGTNYGYTF
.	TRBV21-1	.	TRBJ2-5	TGTGCCAGCAGCAAAGGGGACAGGGTGGAGACCCAGTACTTC	CASSKGDRVETQYF
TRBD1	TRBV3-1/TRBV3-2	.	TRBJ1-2	TGTGCCAGCAGCCAAGAAGGGAGACAGGGGGCGCGCGGCTACACCTTC	CASSQEGRQGARGYTF
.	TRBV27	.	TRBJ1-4	TGTGCCAGCAGTTTCCGTAGATCTAATGAAAAACTGTTTTTT	CASSFRRSNEKLFF
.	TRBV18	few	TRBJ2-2	TGTGCCAGCTCACCATCAGGGGGGCGGAACACCGGGGAGCTGTTTTTT	CASSPSGGRNTGELFF
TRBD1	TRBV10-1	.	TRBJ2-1	TGCGCCAGCAGTCACAGACAGGGCGGTGAGCAGTTCTTC	CASSHRQGGEQFF
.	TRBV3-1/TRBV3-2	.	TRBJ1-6	TGTGCCAGCAGCCAAGCGCGGTCACCCCTCCACTTT	CASSQARSPLHF
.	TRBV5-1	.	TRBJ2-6	TGCGCCAGCAGTCTTACAGGGTCTGGGGCCAACGTCCTGACTTTC	CASSLTGSGANVLTF
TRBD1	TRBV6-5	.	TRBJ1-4	TGTGCCAGCAGTTACTCTGGGACAGTGTATGAAAAACTGTTTTTT	CASSYSGTVYEKLFF
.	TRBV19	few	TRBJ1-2	TGTGCCAGTAGCCAACAGGGCCCACCCTATGGCTACACCTTC	CASSQQGPPYGYTF
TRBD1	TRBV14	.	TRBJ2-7	TGTGCCAGCAGCCAAGGTTCAGGGGGCACTTATTCCTACGAGCAGTACTTC	CASSQGSGGTYSYEQYF
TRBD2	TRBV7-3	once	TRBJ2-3	TGTGCCAGCAGCTCTCTAGCGGGAGATCTAGATACGCAGTATTTT	CASSSLAGDLDTQYF
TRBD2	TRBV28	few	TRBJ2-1	TGTGCCAGCAGTGGGCCTAGCGGGGGAATTTACAATGAGCAGTTCTTC	CASSGPSGGIYNEQFF
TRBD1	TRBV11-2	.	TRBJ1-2	TGTGCCAGCAGCCCGACAGGGGTCTATGGCTACACCTTC	CASSPTGVYGYTF
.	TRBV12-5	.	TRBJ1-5	TGTGCTAGTGGTTTGGGGATTTGGGGGGGTACGCAGCCCCAGCATTTT	CASGLGIWGGTQPQHF
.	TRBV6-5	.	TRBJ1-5	TGCGCCAGCCAGACAGGACAGCATAGCAATCAGCCCCAGCATTTT	CASQTGQHSNQPQHF
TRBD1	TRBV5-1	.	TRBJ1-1	TGCGCCAGCAGCCCGGTGGGACAGCTAACTGAAGCTTTCTTT	CASSPVGQLTEAFF
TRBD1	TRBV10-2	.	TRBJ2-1	TGCGCCAGCAGTGAGGGGGGACAGGACAATGAGCAGTTCTTC	CASSEGGQDNEQFF
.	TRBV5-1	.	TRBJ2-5	TGCGCCAGCAGCCCTAGCAGGGAGACCCAGTACTTC	CASSPSRETQYF
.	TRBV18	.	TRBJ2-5	TGTGCCAGCTCACCCACACGAGGTGTCGGACTCTTACAGCAAGAGACCCAGTACTTC	CASSPTRGVGLLQQETQYF
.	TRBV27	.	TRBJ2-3	TGTGCCAGCAGTTTATATTCGGGAGCAGATACGCAGTATTTT	CASSLYSGADTQYF
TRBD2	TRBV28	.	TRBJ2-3	TGTGCCAGCAGTCTTCGGGAGGGCCTAGAGGGCACAGATACGCAGTATTTT	CASSLREGLEGTDTQYF
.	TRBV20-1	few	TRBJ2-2	TGCAGTGCTAGTACCACTCCCGGGGACACCGGGGAGCTGTTTTTT	CSASTTPGDTGELFF
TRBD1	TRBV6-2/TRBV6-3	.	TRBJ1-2	TGTGCCAGCAGCTCCGGACAGGCACCCACTCCATATGGCTACACCTTC	CASSSGQAPTPYGYTF
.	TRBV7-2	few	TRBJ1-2	TGTGCCAGCAGCTTACGGGTCGGAACTTCTAACTATGGCTACACCTTC	CASSLRVGTSNYGYTF
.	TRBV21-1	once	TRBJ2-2	TGTGCCAGCAGCAAAGAGGGGACAGGGGGGACCGGGGAGCTGTTTTTT	CASSKEGTGGTGELFF
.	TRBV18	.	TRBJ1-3	TGTGCCAGCTCACCAGCTGGTGGCGGAGGCACCATATATTTT	CASSPAGGGGTIYF
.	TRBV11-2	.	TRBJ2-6	TGTGCCAGCAGCAGGCTTAAGGGGACAGGGGCCAACGTCCTGACTTTC	CASSRLKGTGANVLTF
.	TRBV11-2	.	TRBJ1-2	TGTGCCAGCAGCTTACCAGTCGCCGCTGGAGACTACACCTTC	CASSLPVAAGDYTF
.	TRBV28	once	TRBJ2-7	TGTGCCAGCAGTTTATTGACTAGAGTCTACGAGCAGTACTTC	CASSLLTRVYEQYF
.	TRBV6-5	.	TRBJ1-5	TGTGCCAGCAGCCACGGAGGTCAGCCCCAGCATTTT	CASSHGGQPQHF
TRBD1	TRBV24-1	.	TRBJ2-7	TGTGCCACCAGTGATTTTCCCGGGACAGGGTCCTACGAGCAGTACTTC	CATSDFPGTGSYEQYF
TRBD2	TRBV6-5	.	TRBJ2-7	TGTGCCAGCACCAACTCGGGGGGGAACGAGCAGTACTTC	CASTNSGGNEQYF
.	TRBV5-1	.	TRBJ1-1	TGCGCCAGCAGCTTACAGGGGAACACTGAAGCTTTCTTT	CASSLQGNTEAFF
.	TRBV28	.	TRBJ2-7	TGTGCCAGCAGGGACAGCGAGCGCGAGCAGTACTTC	CASRDSEREQYF
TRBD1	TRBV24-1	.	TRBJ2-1	TGTGCCACCAGTGATTTTGGGGTCTTACCGGGACAGGGGGCGGAGGAGCAGTTCTTC	CATSDFGVLPGQGAEEQFF
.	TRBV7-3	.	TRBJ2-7	TGTGCCAGCAGCGCAGGGATCGTTGGGTCCTACGAGCAGTACTTC	CASSAGIVGSYEQYF
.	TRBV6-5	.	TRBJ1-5	TGTGCCAGCAGTCCAGAGGGCATCAGCAATCAGCCCCAGCATTTT	CASSPEGISNQPQHF
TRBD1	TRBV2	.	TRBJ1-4	TGTGCCAGCAGTGAGGGGACAGGGGTTAATGAAAAACTGTTTTTT	CASSEGTGVNEKLFF
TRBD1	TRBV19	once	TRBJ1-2	TGTGCCAGTAGTAGACAGGGCGACAACTATGGCTACACCTTC	CASSRQGDNYGYTF
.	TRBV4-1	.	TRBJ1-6	TGCGCCAGCAGCCAAGTCGGTAATTCACCCCTCCACTTT	CASSQVGNSPLHF
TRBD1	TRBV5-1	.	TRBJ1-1	TGCGCCAGCAGCTTGGGGACAGGGAGTATGAACACTGAAGCTTTCTTT	CASSLGTGSMNTEAFF
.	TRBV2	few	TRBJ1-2	TGTGCCAGCAGTGAGGGGGGTGACTATGGCTACACCTTC	CASSEGGDYGYTF
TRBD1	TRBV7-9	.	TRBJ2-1	TGTGCCAGCAGCTTTGTTGGACAGGGGGCTCTAGAGCAGTTCTTC	CASSFVGQGALEQFF
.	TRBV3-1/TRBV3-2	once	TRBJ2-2	TGTGCCAGCAGCCTACAGGTTAATGTCAACACCGGGGAGCTGTTTTTT	CASSLQVNVNTGELFF
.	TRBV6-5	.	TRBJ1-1	TGTGCCAGCAGGGAGGGGCAGCTCAACACTGAAGCTTTCTTT	CASREGQLNTEAFF
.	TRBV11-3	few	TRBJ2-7	TGTGCCAGCAGCTTCACCGAAGCTCGGGACTCCCGGGACGAGCAGTACTTC	CASSFTEARDSRDEQYF
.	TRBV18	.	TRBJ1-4	TGTGCCAGCTCACCCGGGTTTAATGAAAAACTGTTTTTT	CASSPGFNEKLFF
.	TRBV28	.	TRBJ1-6	TGTGCCAGCAGTTTATCGGTTGTGGGGAAGGGGAATTCACCCCTCCACTTT	CASSLSVVGKGNSPLHF